A single sample gave rise to the 10 T cell receptor beta chains below, sequenced in a study of graft-versus-host responses after intestinal transplantation. The method was immunoSEQ multiplex PCR; TCRdb's version includes in-frame clones alone and lacks a portion of them. The sample lists over 55,000 clones, roughly 88% occurring once. These receptors are not linked to any known antigen. The sequencing here drew on unstimulated CD8+ T cells sorted from spleen or lymph node cells, taken before intestinal transplant. The receptors stem from a human donor who received an intestinal transplant.

This chain joins TRBV29-1 and TRBJ2-7; TRBD1 matches at 7 bases. Germline-derived CDR1 and CDR2 are SQVTM and ANQGSEA. V lost 8 bases and J lost 0; bases outside the gene matches: 7. This CDR3 has 13 amino acids. Here the CDR3 reads CSCRTGGSYEQYF. CDR3 bases: TGCAGCTGTAGGACAGGCGGCTCCTACGAGCAGTACTTC.

This clone was detected only a few times. The chain carries TRBV13 and TRBJ1-2, with D unclear. The CDR3 has 13 amino acids. V was pared by 7 bases and J by 3 bases, with 12 bases between. Germline-derived CDR1 and CDR2 are PRHDT and FYEKMQ (reference sequence). The CDR3 region is CASTAQSDYGYTF. As DNA, the CDR3 is TGTGCCAGCACCGCCCAGTCTGACTATGGCTACACCTTC.

The gene calls are TRBV7-8 and TRBJ2-3, with D hard to call. CDR3 length equals 11 residues. Germline CDR1 SGHVS, CDR2 FQNEAQ. V dropped 5 bases and J dropped 5 bases, with 5 bases sitting between them. The CDR3 loop reads CASSPQDTQYF. The CDR3 region has the DNA TGTGCCAGCAGCCCACAAGATACGCAGTATTTT.

The V call is TRBV7-6, the J call TRBJ2-3; D possibly corresponds to TRBD2 (6 bases). Germline CDR1 SGHVS, CDR2 FNYEAQ. The CDR3 extends over 15 amino acids. The V and J ends lost 5 bases and 2 bases respectively, with 14 bases between them. The CDR3 DNA sequence: TGTGCCAGCAGCCCACGGGACTCAACCACAGATACGCAGTATTTT. Encoded protein: CASSPRDSTTDTQYF.

The chain joins TRBV19 to TRBJ1-5, with 7 bases that match TRBD1. The CDR3 is made up of 15 amino acids. CDR1 LNHDA and CDR2 SQIVND come from the germline V gene (reference sequence). Trimming at V came to 5 bases and at J to 6 bases, leaving 10 bases not matched to a gene. The chain's CDR3 is CASSVGQPGVQPQHF. DNA of the CDR3: TGTGCCAGTAGTGTGGGACAGCCGGGGGTTCAGCCCCAGCATTTT.

This sequence joins TRBV29-1 and TRBJ1-2, with a weak D call TRBD1 (5 bases). V was pared by 4 bases and J by 8 bases, with 11 bases between. In germline, CDR1 is SQVTM, CDR2 ANQGSEA. This CDR3 is built from 11 residues. The CDR3 region is CSVGQGGGYTF. For the CDR3, the DNA is TGCAGCGTTGGGCAGGGCGGCGGCTACACCTTC.

The J gene is TRBJ1-1, the V gene TRBV20-1; the D is unclear. Trimming shortened V by 5 bases and J by 12 bases, and 16 bases separated the two germline ends. The CDR3 is 11 residues long. The germline gives CDR1 DFQATT, CDR2 SNEGSKA (reference sequence). The CDR3 region is CSAEIKGGTFF. CDR3 nucleotides: TGCAGTGCTGAAATAAAAGGAGGGACTTTCTTT.

V gene TRBV7-3 combines with J gene TRBJ2-7, with TRBD1 identical over 9 bases. V gave up 4 bases and J gave up 0 bases; unmatched junction bases: 7. Per the germline V gene, CDR1 is SGHTA and CDR2 is FQGTGA. This CDR3 has 16 amino acids. The CDR3 is CASSYGGTGPSYEQYF. As DNA, the CDR3 is TGTGCCAGCAGCTACGGGGGGACAGGGCCCTCCTACGAGCAGTACTTC.

This chain's CDR3 is CASSPPPGDPNTGELFF. CDR3 DNA: TGTGCCAGCAGCCCCCCCCCAGGGGACCCGAACACCGGGGAGCTGTTTTTT. The chain employs TRBV5-6 and TRBJ2-2, with D tentatively TRBD1 (6 bases). CDR1 is SGHDT and CDR2 is YYEEEE in the germline V gene. V shed 4 bases and J shed 0 bases, with 16 bases lying between them. This CDR3 comprises 17 residues.

This clone was counted only a few times. The chain employs TRBV5-6 and TRBJ1-2; D remains unclear. Germline values: CDR1 SGHDT, CDR2 YYEEEE. This CDR3 has 13 residues. Deletions cut 1 base from V and 0 bases from J, with 4 bases between. CDR3 loop: CASSLLANYGYTF. CDR3 DNA sequence: TGTGCCAGCAGCTTGTTAGCTAACTATGGCTACACCTTC.